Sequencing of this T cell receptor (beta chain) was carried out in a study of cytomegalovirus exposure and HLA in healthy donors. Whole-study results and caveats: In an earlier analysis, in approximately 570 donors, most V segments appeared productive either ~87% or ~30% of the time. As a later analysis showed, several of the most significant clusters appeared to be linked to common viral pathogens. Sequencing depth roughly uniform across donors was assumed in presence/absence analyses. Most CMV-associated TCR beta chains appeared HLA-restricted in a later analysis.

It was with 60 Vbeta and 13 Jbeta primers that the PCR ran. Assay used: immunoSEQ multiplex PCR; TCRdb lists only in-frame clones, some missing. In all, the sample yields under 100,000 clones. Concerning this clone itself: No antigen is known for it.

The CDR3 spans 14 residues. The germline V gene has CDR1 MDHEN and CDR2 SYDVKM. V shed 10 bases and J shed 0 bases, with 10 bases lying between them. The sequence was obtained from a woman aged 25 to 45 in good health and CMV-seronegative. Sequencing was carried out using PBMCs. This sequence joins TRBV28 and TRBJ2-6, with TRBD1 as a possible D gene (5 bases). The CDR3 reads CAIPGSSGANVLTF. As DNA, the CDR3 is TGTGCCATCCCAGGGTCCTCTGGGGCCAACGTCCTGACTTTC.